The TCR beta chain described here comes from a study of neurological immune-mediated disorders. General observations from the study: Subjects shared no identical expanded-clone CDR3 amino acid sequences, suggesting private TCR-beta repertoires in all groups.

In its sample, this clonotype was seen many times. No antigen is known for it. 5'RACE employing 10-nucleotide random UMIs yielded the cDNA. Via MiXCR, TCRdb re-called the 5' RACE reads, giving one row per CDR3 protein. The repertoire includes more than 30,000 distinct CDR3 sequences, approximately 4.4% of them detected once, and roughly 23% sits in the top ten. Trimming shortened V by 2 bases and J by 5 bases, and 13 bases separated the two germline ends. This CDR3 has 15 amino acids. The unsorted libraries had their origin in 2 million PBMCs stored at -80 C. The source is a man aged 18 to 29 in good health. The chain carries TRBV12-3 or TRBV12-4 and TRBJ1-5; D is perhaps TRBD1 (6 bases). Sequences were obtained from PBMCs. The CDR3 DNA reads TGTGCCAGCAGTTTACGCGGGGGCGAGGATCAGCCCCAGCATTTT. Protein sequence: CASSLRGGEDQPQHF.